A single sample is the source of the 14 T cell receptor beta chains below, sequenced in a study of breast tumors, draining lymph nodes, adjacent tissues (dated by TCRdb to the mid-2010s). The lymph node samples were taken from the axillary draining lymph nodes of breast cancer patients. Libraries were built with multiplex PCR. Sequencing took place on an Illumina HiSeq 2000. TCRdb reprocessing: public reads trimmed at Q25 with fastp, clones called with MiXCR, in-frame beta chains kept. Identical CDR3 protein sequences are pooled into one entry, listed with their most common genes and DNA. For this sample the table gives around 120,000 distinct CDR3 sequences, of which just under 20% were detected only once. Of the sample, over 3% falls within the top ten clones. Sequenced sample: axillary lymph node tissue. The receptors derive from a female donor with breast cancer. Some clones in this sample may be carry-over from other donors' samples.

The sample holds many counts of this clonotype. This chain links TRBV20-1 with TRBJ2-3; D is unresolved. Per germline, CDR1 DFQATT and CDR2 SNEGSKA (reference sequence). Trimming stripped 2 bases from V and 2 bases from J, with 14 bases between. CDR3 length: 15 amino acids. The CDR3 region is CSARSAGPNTDTQYF. CDR3 nucleotide sequence: TGCAGTGCTAGATCTGCAGGCCCAAACACAGATACGCAGTATTTT.

This clonotype was counted at least ten times. This sequence joins TRBV29-1 and TRBJ1-4; 7 nucleotides match TRBD1. Germline V gives CDR1 SQVTM, CDR2 ANQGSEA. After removal of 4 bases from V and 8 bases from J, the junction contained 7 bases not matched to a gene. The CDR3 is made up of 13 amino acids. CDR3 nucleotide sequence: TGCAGCGTTGGGTACAGGGGAGGCGAAAAACTGTTTTTT. Translated, it gives CSVGYRGGEKLFF. Drawing the rest from reference TRBV29-1 and TRBJ1-4, the complete variable domain is SAVISQKPSRDICQRGTSLTIQCQVDSQVTMMFWYRQQPGQSLTLIATANQGSEATYESGFVIDKFPISRPNLTFSTLTVSNMSPEDSSIYLCSVGYRGGEKLFFGSGTQLSVL.

As regards this clonotype: Because the CDR3 is missing its conserved closing phenylalanine or tryptophan, this is likely a read error. The rearrangement uses TRBV6-5 and TRBJ1-2; the D gene is possibly TRBD1 (6 bases). The germline V and J ends were trimmed by 1 base and 0 bases, with 12 bases remaining between them. Germline CDR1 and CDR2: MNHEY and SVGAGI. The CDR3 has 16 residues. The CDR3 sequence: CASSYLSDRPNYGYTS. The CDR3 DNA reads as TGTGCCAGCAGTTACTTATCAGACAGGCCTAACTATGGCTACACCTCC.

This clonotype was detected ten times or more. The chain is built from TRBV2 and TRBJ1-2; weak D call: TRBD1 (5 bases). Trimming removed 4 bases from V and 2 bases from J, with 11 bases in between. The CDR3 has 14 residues. Germline V gives CDR1 SNHLY, CDR2 FYNNEI. CDR3 region: CASSAGTRNYGYTF. The CDR3 nucleotides are TGTGCCAGCAGTGCTGGGACTCGGAACTATGGCTACACCTTC.

About this clonotype: The conserved final phenylalanine or tryptophan is absent from the CDR3, which likely points to a read error. This chain's CDR3 is CATSESGAVQETQYL. In DNA, the CDR3 is TGTGCCACCAGTGAGTCCGGGGCAGTACAAGAGACCCAGTACCTC. The V call is TRBV24-1, the J call TRBJ2-5; D could derive from TRBD1 or TRBD2 (5 bases each). Trimming removed 4 bases from V and 2 bases from J, with 13 bases in between. Germline V CDR1 and CDR2: KGHDR, SFDVKD. CDR3 length: 15 residues.

This clonotype was observed many times. V and J are TRBV7-2 and TRBJ2-7; D perhaps matches TRBD1 (6 bases). Germline CDR1 SGHTA, CDR2 FQGNSA. The CDR3 spans 16 residues. Trimming stripped 5 bases from V and 2 bases from J, with 19 bases between. The CDR3 loop is CASSTRPGQGTYEQYF. As DNA, the CDR3 is TGTGCCAGCAGCACAAGGCCGGGACAAGGCACCTACGAGCAGTACTTC.

This clonotype was detected many times. The rearrangement links TRBV6-1 to TRBJ2-1; TRBD2 aligns across 15 bases. In germline, CDR1 is MNHNS, CDR2 SASEGT. J gave up 7 bases and V 4 bases, and 14 bases lay outside the gene matches. This CDR3 has 19 residues. The CDR3 sequence: CASSARTGGGLAGGNEQFF. CDR3 nucleotides: TGTGCCAGCAGTGCCAGGACAGGGGGGGGACTAGCGGGGGGAAATGAGCAGTTCTTC.

As concerns this clonotype: This sequence may be a read error, since a much larger clone differs from it by one base. The V and J genes are TRBV19 and TRBJ2-5; TRBD1 might be the D (6 bases). CDR3 size: 12 residues. Germline CDR1 is LNHDA and CDR2 is SQIVND (reference sequence). The CDR3 DNA is TGTGGCAAGAGGGGGAGAGGGGAGACCCGGTACTTC. It codes for CGKRGRGETRYF. The full variable domain, rest sourced from reference TRBV19 and TRBJ2-5, is DGGITQSPKYLFRKEGQNVTLSCEQNLNHDAMYWYRQDPGQGLRLIYYSQIVNDFQKGDIAEGYSVSREKKESFPLTVTSAQKNPTAFYLCGKRGRGETRYFGPGTRLLVL.

In its sample, this clonotype was seen a few times. V and J are TRBV18 and TRBJ2-2; D gene ambiguous. Germline V gene sequence: CDR1 KGHSH, CDR2 LQKENI. Trimming removed 5 bases at V and 5 bases at J, with 12 bases between. There are 14 residues in the CDR3. The CDR3 protein is CASSSALGTGELFF. CDR3 bases: TGTGCCAGCTCATCCGCCCTAGGGACCGGGGAGCTGTTTTTT.

This clonotype appeared many times. CDR3 bases: TGCAGTGCCCCCCGTGGATCTAGCGGGAGAAACGAGCAGTACTTC. Translated, it gives CSAPRGSSGRNEQYF. The chain combines TRBV20-1 with TRBJ2-7, with TRBD2 identical over 10 bases. Losses at the gene ends were 6 bases for V and 5 bases for J; bases not matched to a gene: 13. The CDR3 spans 15 residues. Germline CDR1 and CDR2: DFQATT and SNEGSKA (reference sequence).

The rearrangement links TRBV20-1 to TRBJ2-4, with 7 bases aligning to TRBD1. The CDR3 is 16 residues long. Losses at the gene ends were 4 bases for V and 0 bases for J; bases not matched to a gene: 9. The germline gives CDR1 DFQATT, CDR2 SNEGSKA (reference sequence). This chain's CDR3 is CSATTPGQLAKNIQYF. The CDR3, as DNA: TGCAGTGCTACCACTCCGGGACAGTTAGCCAAAAACATTCAGTACTTC.

Remarks on this clonotype: A junction boundary mismatches the germline segment, possibly from a read error. V and J are TRBV9 and TRBJ2-6; TRBD1 is a possible D gene (5 bases). CDR1 is SGDLS, CDR2 YYNGEE, per germline. This CDR3 contains 17 residues. The DNA of the CDR3 is TGTGCCAGCAGCGTAGCCCCCGCTGGCTCTGGGGCCAACGACCTGACTTTC. Protein product: CASSVAPAGSGANDLTF.

Remarks on this clonotype: A single base separates this from a much larger clone, so it may be a read error. The CDR3 DNA sequence: TGTGCCTGGGGTGTACTCGGTTCAGATACGCAGTATTTT. Its protein product is CAWGVLGSDTQYF. V gene TRBV30 combines with J gene TRBJ2-3; D gene uncertain. The length of the CDR3 is 13 residues. The germline V gene has CDR1 GTSNPN and CDR2 SVGIG (reference sequence). The full variable domain, with the rest looked up from reference TRBV30 and TRBJ2-3, is SQTIHQWPATLVQPVGSPLSLECTVEGTSNPNLYWYRQAAGRGLQLLFYSVGIGQISSEVPQNLSASRPQDRQFILSSKKLLLSDSGFYLCAWGVLGSDTQYFGPGTRLTVL.

This clonotype was recorded at least ten times. This sequence joins TRBV7-6 and TRBJ2-3; D may be TRBD1 (6 bases). Germline CDR1 and CDR2: SGHVS and FNYEAQ. The CDR3 length is 16 residues. V shed 5 bases and J shed 0 bases, with 15 bases lying between them. The CDR3 loop is CASSQGPSSSTDTQYF. CDR3 in DNA: TGTGCCAGCAGCCAGGGGCCTTCATCTAGCACAGATACGCAGTATTTT.